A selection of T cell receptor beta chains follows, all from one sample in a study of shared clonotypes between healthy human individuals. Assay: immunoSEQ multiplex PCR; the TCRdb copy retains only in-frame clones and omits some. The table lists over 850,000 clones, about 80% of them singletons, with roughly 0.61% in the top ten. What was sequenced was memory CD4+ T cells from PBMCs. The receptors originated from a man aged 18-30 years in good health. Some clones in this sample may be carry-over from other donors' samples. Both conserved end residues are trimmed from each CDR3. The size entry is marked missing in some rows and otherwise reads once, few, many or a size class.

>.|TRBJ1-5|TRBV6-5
ASSTGYSNQPQH
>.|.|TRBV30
AGRGLAELSNTGELF
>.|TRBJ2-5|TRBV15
ATSMRLADQETQY
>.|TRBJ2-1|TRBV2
ASSEDPHGTRNEQF
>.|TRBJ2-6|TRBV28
ASSWSLRLGANVLT
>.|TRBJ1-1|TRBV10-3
AITPGWDTEAF
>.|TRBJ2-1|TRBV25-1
ASSDGPGGTRYNEQF
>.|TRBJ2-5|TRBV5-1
ASSFGRAEETQY
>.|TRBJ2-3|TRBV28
ASSPGSSTDTQY
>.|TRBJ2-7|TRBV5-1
ASSLVDRNSYEQY
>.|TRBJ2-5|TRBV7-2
ASSLVASGWGGETQY
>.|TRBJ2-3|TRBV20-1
SAPLADTQY
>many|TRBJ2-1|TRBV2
ASSENTGGFNEQF